The entry that follows covers one T cell receptor beta chain sequence. The target of this receptor is not known. Base qualities are missing; no much larger clone stands one base away. V was cut back by 6 bases and J by 4 bases, leaving a gap of 10 bases between them. The CDR3 measures 12 amino acids from cysteine to phenylalanine. Only the CDR3 part of the read is kept: 36 bases, read in frame from the first base. The germline V gene yields SNHLY for CDR1 and FYNNEI for CDR2. Using the deep immunoSEQ assay, TCR CDR3 regions were amplified from genomic DNA by multiplex PCR. Genomic DNA extracted from each cell subset was distributed evenly over all wells of several immunoSEQ 96-well plates, and each plate served as one replicate. For unsorted PBMC, roughly 0.3 ug genomic DNA, equal to about 29,000 T cell genomes, was loaded into each replicate PCR. Ten immunoSEQ deep assay plates were used to sequence the unsorted PBMC genomic DNA. The purified libraries were quantified using a Qubit 3.0 fluorometer, sized with a Bioanalyzer 2100, and then quantified again using the KAPA Library Quantification kit. A separate single-read 150-cycle Illumina NextSeq 550 flow cell was used to sequence each immunoSEQ 96-well plate. In the source study's methods: Because the immunoSEQ output included only junctional sequences and no quality scores, the filtering could not be the same as the filtering used for full-length reads. Sequences were annotated with PyIR, a Python wrapper for IgBLAST v1.9, using IMGT germline references to assign V/J genes and CDR3. Reads were filtered out if the reads had weak V/J assignments (E-value above 1e-6), no CDR3, stop codons, out-of-frame junctions, or ambiguous translated residues. V3J clonotypes were defined as sequences sharing an identical inferred V gene, J gene, and CDR3 amino acid sequence. To compute the percentage overlap between repertoires, the number of shared unique clonotypes was divided by the size of the smaller repertoire. Richness of each repertoire was evaluated using RTK rarefaction, the Chao1 estimator, and Recon v2.1 estimates of unobserved clonotypes. TCRdb limited this immuneACCESS table to in-frame rearrangements with V and J called. A share of clones is missing; checked studies link under half to unresolved V genes, and the rest is unexplained. V and J calls and clone size come straight from that table; D and trimming were deduced from the DNA. This sample lists about half a million clones; 60% to 80% were detected once. The top ten clones comprise 12% of the sample.

This record belongs to a study of shared clonotypes between healthy human individuals (dated by TCRdb to about 2020). Describing the broader study: A couple of women and a few men aged 18 to 49 years were included in the cohort. To estimate repertoire size and how much clonotype sharing occurs between individuals, the study deeply sequenced the blood TCR repertoires of five or six healthy adults. Different laboratories and diverse techniques were used to prepare libraries and sequence TCR repertoires, to increase sequencing depth and limit assay-specific biases. Leukapheresis yielded between about 0.9 and 9 billion PBMCs per donor. What the study reported, not specific to this receptor: Only blood was sampled, and tissue TCR repertoires likely differ from those in blood. Pairwise subsampling indicated that sequencing depth was expected to affect the degree of clonotype sharing among donors. The genetic and exposure-history diversity represented was limited by the small number of donors.

The donors were healthy, HIV-negative adults who had no recently reported acute infections or vaccinations. Every donor was a Caucasian adult residing in Nashville, Tennessee, USA. In the unsorted samples, some 100 million PBMCs were counted, and genomic DNA was extracted using the QIAamp DNA Blood Mini kit. Blood was collected by leukapheresis, and PBMCs were isolated by Ficoll-Histopaque density gradient centrifugation and then cryopreserved in liquid nitrogen vapor phase. The receptor was derived from a middle-aged woman in good health. Some clones in this sample may be carry-over from other donors' samples. Sequencing was carried out using PBMCs. The rearrangement joined TRBV2 to TRBJ2-7, and the D gene may be TRBD2, 6 bases matching. The sequence in DNA is TGTGCCAGCAGCCGGGAGTTTTACGAGCAGTACTTC. Its amino acids are CASSREFYEQYF.